The rows below give T cell receptor beta chains drawn from one sample of a study of neurological immune-mediated disorders. TCRdb re-analysed the 5' RACE reads in MiXCR, keeping a single row per CDR3 protein. The repertoire holds tens of thousands of distinct CDR3 sequences, with roughly a tenth as singletons. What was sequenced was PBMCs. Receptor source: a male donor with HTLV-1-associated myelopathy (HAM/TSP). The CDR3 runs from the conserved cysteine through the conserved F or W. The order of the fields is V gene, clone size, D gene, J gene, CDR3 protein, CDR3 DNA. The D gene is left open where the match is weak. Size values are once, few and many counts, or a class for expanded clones, and some rows have none.

TRBV14	many	-	TRBJ1-1	CASSQDDLGSEAFF	TGTGCCAGCAGCCAAGACGACCTGGGATCGGAAGCTTTCTTT
TRBV5-1	many	-	TRBJ2-5	CASSLLGAQETQYF	TGCGCCAGCAGCTTGCTCGGGGCCCAAGAGACCCAGTACTTC
TRBV7-9	-	TRBD2	TRBJ2-5	CACRLVAGQETQYF	TGTGCCTGCAGACTAGTAGCGGGGCAAGAGACCCAGTACTTC
TRBV5-1	many	-	TRBJ1-4	CASSLADGGFNEKLFF	TGCGCCAGCAGCCTCGCGGACGGCGGTTTTAATGAAAAACTGTTTTTT
TRBV4-2	many	-	TRBJ2-2	CASSQDPDVGELFF	TGTGCCAGCAGCCAAGATCCCGATGTCGGGGAGCTGTTTTTT
TRBV25-1	many	-	TRBJ2-3	CASSDTGSGTNTQYF	TGTGCCAGCAGTGATACAGGGTCGGGTACGAATACGCAGTATTTT
TRBV6-2/TRBV6-3	few	TRBD2	TRBJ2-2	CASSRPSGGTGELFF	TGTGCCAGCAGCCGCCCTAGCGGAGGCACCGGGGAGCTGTTTTTT
TRBV29-1	many	TRBD2	TRBJ2-3	CSVAGGSRTDTQYF	TGCAGCGTCGCGGGGGGCAGTAGGACAGATACGCAGTATTTT
TRBV6-4	once	-	TRBJ2-1	CASSASRLNEQFF	TGTGCCAGCAGTGCTTCCAGACTGAATGAGCAGTTCTTC
TRBV5-8	many	-	TRBJ1-5	CASSLAAALGPQHF	TGTGCCAGCAGCTTGGCAGCAGCTTTGGGGCCCCAGCATTTT
TRBV5-6	many	TRBD1	TRBJ1-2	CASSFQDRDGSYTF	TGTGCCAGCAGCTTCCAGGACAGGGATGGTAGCTACACCTTC
TRBV5-1	many	-	TRBJ2-6	CASSLAGHPSGANVLTF	TGCGCCAGCAGCTTGGCGGGACATCCATCTGGGGCCAACGTCCTGACTTTC
TRBV5-1	many	-	TRBJ1-2	CASSLGGRRVYGYTF	TGCGCCAGCAGCTTGGGGGGCAGGAGGGTCTATGGCTACACCTTC
TRBV6-5	many	TRBD1	TRBJ1-5	CASRPTDRVNQPQHF	TGTGCCAGCAGACCCACGGACAGGGTAAATCAGCCCCAGCATTTT
TRBV20-1	many	TRBD1	TRBJ2-7	CSAGDRAEQYF	TGCAGTGCCGGCGACAGGGCCGAGCAGTACTTC
TRBV11-3	many	-	TRBJ1-3	CASSPLGASRGNTIYF	TGTGCCAGCAGCCCCCTGGGCGCATCGAGGGGAAACACCATATATTTT
TRBV12-3/TRBV12-4	many	-	TRBJ1-5	CASSSPPGGYQPQHF	TGTGCCAGCAGTTCACCACCGGGTGGATATCAGCCCCAGCATTTT
TRBV29-1	many	TRBD1	TRBJ2-1	CSVKRDSGSYNEQFF	TGCAGCGTAAAAAGGGACAGTGGCTCCTACAATGAGCAGTTCTTC
TRBV28	-	-	TRBJ2-2	CASSFRPGTGTGELFF	TGTGCCAGCAGTTTCCGTCCGGGCACCGGCACCGGGGAGCTGTTTTTT
TRBV3-1	many	-	TRBJ1-2	CASSHRSTPGYTF	TGTGCCAGCAGCCACAGGAGCACGCCGGGCTACACCTTC
TRBV7-9	many	-	TRBJ1-3	CAKQEPSGNTIYF	TGTGCCAAACAGGAGCCGTCCGGAAACACCATATATTTT
TRBV29-1	many	-	TRBJ2-5	CSVDVLRGQYF	TGCAGCGTTGATGTCTTAAGGGGCCAGTACTTC
TRBV5-1	many	-	TRBJ1-2	CASSLFSSMAIDGYTF	TGCGCCAGCAGCTTATTCTCCTCTATGGCAATCGATGGCTACACCTTC
TRBV28	many	-	TRBJ1-4	CASSPQVATNEKLFF	TGTGCCAGCAGTCCCCAGGTGGCAACTAATGAAAAACTGTTTTTT
TRBV7-9	many	TRBD2	TRBJ2-7	CASNGGGAVYEQYF	TGTGCCAGCAACGGCGGGGGGGCGGTATACGAGCAGTACTTC
TRBV20-1	many	-	TRBJ1-5	CSARGGVGQPQHF	TGCAGTGCGAGGGGTGGGGTTGGTCAGCCCCAGCATTTT
TRBV7-2	many	-	TRBJ2-3	CASSFGITSTDTQYF	TGTGCCAGCAGCTTTGGGATTACTAGCACAGATACGCAGTATTTT
TRBV5-1	many	TRBD1	TRBJ2-7	CASSLGVVVGQAYEQYF	TGCGCCAGCAGCTTGGGAGTTGTTGTCGGACAGGCCTACGAGCAGTACTTC
TRBV7-8	-	TRBD1	TRBJ2-6	CASSWGQSSGANVPTF	TGTGCCAGCAGCTGGGGACAGAGCTCTGGCGCCAACGTCCCGACTTTC
TRBV7-9	many	-	TRBJ2-5	CASSLQTEQETQYF	TGTGCCAGCAGCCTCCAGACCGAGCAAGAGACCCAGTACTTC
TRBV20-1	many	-	TRBJ2-3	CSARDPGGGTDTQYF	TGCAGTGCTAGAGATCCAGGCGGGGGCACAGATACGCAGTATTTT